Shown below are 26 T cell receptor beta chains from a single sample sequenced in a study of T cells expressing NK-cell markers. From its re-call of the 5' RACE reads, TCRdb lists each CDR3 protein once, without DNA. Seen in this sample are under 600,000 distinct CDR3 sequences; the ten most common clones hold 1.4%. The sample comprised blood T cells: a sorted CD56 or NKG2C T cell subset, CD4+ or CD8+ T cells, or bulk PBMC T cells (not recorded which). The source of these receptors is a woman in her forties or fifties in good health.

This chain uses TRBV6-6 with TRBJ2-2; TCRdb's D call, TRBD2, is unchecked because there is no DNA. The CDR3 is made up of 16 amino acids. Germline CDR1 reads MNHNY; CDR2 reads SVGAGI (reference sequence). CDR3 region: CASSYPGGPGTGELFF.

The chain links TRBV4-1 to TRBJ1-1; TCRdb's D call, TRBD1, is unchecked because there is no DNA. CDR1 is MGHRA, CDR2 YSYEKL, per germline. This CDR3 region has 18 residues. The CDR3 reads CASSPRDHLPQMNTEAFF.

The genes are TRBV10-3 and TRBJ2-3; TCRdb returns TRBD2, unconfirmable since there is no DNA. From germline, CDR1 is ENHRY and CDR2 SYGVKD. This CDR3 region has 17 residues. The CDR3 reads CAISEGAGTSLPDTQYF.

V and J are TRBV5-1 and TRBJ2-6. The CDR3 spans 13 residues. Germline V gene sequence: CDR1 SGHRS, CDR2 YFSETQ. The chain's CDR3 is CASSQMSSNVLTF.

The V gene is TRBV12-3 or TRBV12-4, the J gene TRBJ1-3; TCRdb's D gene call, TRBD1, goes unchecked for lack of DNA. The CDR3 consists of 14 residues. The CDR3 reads CASRSGTGGYTIYF.

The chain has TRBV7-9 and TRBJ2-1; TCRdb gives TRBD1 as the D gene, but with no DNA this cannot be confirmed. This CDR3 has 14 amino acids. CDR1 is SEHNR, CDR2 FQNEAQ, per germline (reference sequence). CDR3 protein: CALTGRVSYNEQFF. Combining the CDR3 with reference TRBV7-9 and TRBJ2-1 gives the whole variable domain DTGVSQNPRHKITKRGQNVTFRCDPISEHNRLYWYRQTLGQGPEFLTYFQNEAQLEKSRLLSDRFSAERPKGSFSTLEIQRTEQGDSAMYLCALTGRVSYNEQFFGPGTRLTVL.

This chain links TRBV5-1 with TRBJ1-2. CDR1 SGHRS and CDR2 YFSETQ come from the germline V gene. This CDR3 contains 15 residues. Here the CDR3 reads CASSLAVSSPYGYTF.

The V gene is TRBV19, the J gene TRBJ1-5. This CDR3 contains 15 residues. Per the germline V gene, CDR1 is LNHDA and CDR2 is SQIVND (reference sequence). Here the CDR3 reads CASSTGAGSNQPQHF.

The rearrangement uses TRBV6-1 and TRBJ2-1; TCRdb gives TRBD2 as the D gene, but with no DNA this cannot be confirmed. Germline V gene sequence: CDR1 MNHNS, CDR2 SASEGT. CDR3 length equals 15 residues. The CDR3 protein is CASTKRRLAANEQFF.

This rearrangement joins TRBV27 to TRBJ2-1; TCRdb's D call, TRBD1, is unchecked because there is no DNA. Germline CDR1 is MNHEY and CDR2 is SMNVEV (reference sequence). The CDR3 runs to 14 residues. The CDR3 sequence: CASARGKGRGEQFF.

This CDR3 reads CASSLAGQGAYNEQFF. The chain links TRBV5-1 to TRBJ2-1; checking the TCRdb D call of TRBD1 is not possible without DNA. Germline V gene lookup returns CDR1 SGHRS and CDR2 YFSETQ. The length of the CDR3 is 16 residues.

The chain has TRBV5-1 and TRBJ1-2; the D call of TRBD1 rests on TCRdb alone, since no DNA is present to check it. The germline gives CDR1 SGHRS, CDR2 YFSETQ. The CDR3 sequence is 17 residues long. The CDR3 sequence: CASSLAYEKTGERGYTF.

This chain's CDR3 is CASSFTSGGNEQFF. The J gene is TRBJ2-1, the V gene TRBV27; TCRdb indicates TRBD2, and absent DNA this call remains unverified. The germline V gene encodes CDR1 MNHEY and CDR2 SMNVEV (reference sequence). This CDR3 is built from 14 residues.

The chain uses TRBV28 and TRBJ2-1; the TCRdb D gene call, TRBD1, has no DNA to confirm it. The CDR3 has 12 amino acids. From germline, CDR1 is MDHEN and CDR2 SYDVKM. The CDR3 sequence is CASALVGQGNFF.

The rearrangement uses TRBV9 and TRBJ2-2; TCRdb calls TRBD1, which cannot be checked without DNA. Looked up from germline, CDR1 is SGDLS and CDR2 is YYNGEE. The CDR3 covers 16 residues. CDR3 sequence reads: CASSVGPQTNTGELFF.

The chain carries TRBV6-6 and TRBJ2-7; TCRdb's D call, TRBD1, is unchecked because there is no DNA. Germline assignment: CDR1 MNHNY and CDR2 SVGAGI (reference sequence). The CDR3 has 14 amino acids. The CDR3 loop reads CASSDRDRVDEQYF.

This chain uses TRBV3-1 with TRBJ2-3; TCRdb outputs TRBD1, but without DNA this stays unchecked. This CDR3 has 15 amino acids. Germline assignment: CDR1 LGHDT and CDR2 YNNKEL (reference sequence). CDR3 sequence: CASSPGPTSTDTQYF.

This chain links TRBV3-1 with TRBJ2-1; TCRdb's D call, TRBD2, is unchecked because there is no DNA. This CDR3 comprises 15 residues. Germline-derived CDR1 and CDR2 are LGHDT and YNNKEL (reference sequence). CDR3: CASSQDSGSGYEQFF.

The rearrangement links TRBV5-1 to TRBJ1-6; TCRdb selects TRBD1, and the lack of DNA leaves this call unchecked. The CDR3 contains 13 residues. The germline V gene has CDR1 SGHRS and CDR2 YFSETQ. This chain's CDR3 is CASRGGNNSPLHF.

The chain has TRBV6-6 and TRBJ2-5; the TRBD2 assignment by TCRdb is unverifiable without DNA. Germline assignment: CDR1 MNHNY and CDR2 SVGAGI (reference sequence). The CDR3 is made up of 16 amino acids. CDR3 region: CASRPLGLAGVQTQYF.

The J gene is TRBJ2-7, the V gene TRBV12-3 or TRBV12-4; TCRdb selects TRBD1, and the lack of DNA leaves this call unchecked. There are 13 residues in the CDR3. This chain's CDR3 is CASSLARGREQYF.

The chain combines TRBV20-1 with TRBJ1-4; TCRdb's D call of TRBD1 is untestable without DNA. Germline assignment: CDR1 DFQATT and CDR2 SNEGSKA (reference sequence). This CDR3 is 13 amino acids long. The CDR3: CSAVTGGIEKLFF.

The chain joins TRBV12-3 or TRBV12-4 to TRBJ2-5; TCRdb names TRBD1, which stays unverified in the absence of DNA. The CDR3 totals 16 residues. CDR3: CASSLPGSSYQETQYF.

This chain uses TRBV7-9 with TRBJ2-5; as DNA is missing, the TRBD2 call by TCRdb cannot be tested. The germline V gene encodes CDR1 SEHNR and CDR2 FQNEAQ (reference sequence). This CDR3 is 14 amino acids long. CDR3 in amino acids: CASSFWEAGETQYF.

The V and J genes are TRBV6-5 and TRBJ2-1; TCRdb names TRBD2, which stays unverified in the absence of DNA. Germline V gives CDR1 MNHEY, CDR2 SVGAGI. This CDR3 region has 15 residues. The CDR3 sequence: CASSVGLAGNNEQFF.

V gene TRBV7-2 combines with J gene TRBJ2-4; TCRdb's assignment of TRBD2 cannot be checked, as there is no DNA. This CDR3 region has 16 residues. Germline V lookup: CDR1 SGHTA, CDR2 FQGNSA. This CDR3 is CASSSASGRTRNIQYF.